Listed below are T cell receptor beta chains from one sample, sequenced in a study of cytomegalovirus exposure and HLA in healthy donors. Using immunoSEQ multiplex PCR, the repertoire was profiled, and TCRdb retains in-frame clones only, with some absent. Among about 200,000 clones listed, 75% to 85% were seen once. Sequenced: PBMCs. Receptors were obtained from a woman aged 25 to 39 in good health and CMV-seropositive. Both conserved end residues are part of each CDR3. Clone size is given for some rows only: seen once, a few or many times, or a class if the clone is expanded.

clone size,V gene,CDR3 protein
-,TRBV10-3,CAISEDSGSKDYGYTF
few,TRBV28,CASRYKTGTYEQYF
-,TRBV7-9,CASSLVREAETQYF
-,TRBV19,CASSITDQETQYF
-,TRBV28,CASSSITGNYEQYF
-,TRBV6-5,CASSYSLEDSYEQYF
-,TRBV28,CASRLPSTDTQYF
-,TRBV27,CASSLGPANSNQPQHF
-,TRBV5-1,CASSSTGTGRGTEAFF
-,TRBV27,CASSLSGAPGYTF
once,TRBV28,CASSLDTNTEAFF
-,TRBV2,CASSEEAGADTQYF
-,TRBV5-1,CASSLDGSGGANEQFF
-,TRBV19,CASAGGASNQPQHF
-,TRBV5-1,CASTSSRSYGYTF
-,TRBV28,CASSSSAAGFAGELFF
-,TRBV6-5,CASSYRDKHYEQYF
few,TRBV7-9,CASSEGTFEKLFF
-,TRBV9,CASGPTGASPGEQYF
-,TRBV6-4,CASSEGTGGVDEQFF
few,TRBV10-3,CAIGALDRGNSPLHF
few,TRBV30,CAWSARADYEQYF
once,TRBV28,CASSLGRTGGTDTQYF
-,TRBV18,CASSESSGGDTEAFF
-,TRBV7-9,CASSFGGERTYEQYF
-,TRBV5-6,CASSFWGRDEQFF
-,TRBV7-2,CASSLNSYGYTF
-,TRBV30,CAWRIQGVDYGYTF
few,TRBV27,CASSRLGEAAGNTIYF
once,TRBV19,CASSSPAGYSNQPQHF
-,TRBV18,CASSPGTGGFYNEQFF
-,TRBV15,CATSQAAGGSYGYTF
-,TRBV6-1,CASSDWAGGTYNEQFF
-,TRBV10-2,CASSVSGREYEQYF
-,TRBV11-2,CASSLTGYGYEQYF
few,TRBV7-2,CASSWAGRDNEQFF
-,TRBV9,CASSVGGRADQPQHF
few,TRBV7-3,CASSRGGSPGELFF
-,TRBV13,CASSLGLEPPEQYF
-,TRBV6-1,CASSRTSGSPDTQYF
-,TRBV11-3,CASSFGTLEMGLEQYF
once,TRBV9,CASSAQGAAQPQHF
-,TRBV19,CASSIGTSAETQYF
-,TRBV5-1,CASSFDRRTEAFF
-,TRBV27,CASSLGQSYGYTF
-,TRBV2,CASSEYLIKGGLYEQYF
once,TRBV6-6,CASRGGYEQYF